This entry lists 28 T cell receptor beta chains sequenced from one sample in a study of blood T cell repertoires in COVID-19. The protocol was immunoSEQ multiplex PCR, while the TCRdb copy is restricted to in-frame clones and leaves out a portion. The table lists more than 95,000 clones, about four fifths of them singletons. Sequencing was done on a sample of peripheral blood. The receptors derive from a man in his fifties or sixties with acute or convalescent COVID-19.

The rearrangement uses TRBV5-1 and TRBJ2-2; tentatively, D is TRBD1 (7 bases). Per the germline V gene, CDR1 is SGHRS and CDR2 is YFSETQ. The CDR3 is 16 amino acids. V lost 0 bases and J lost 7, with 16 bases in between. The CDR3, as DNA: TGCGCCAGCAGCTTGGATTTCAGGGGGGCGAGCGGGGAGCTGTTTTTT. Translating it yields CASSLDFRGASGELFF.

J is TRBJ2-7 and V is TRBV9, with TRBD2 matching over 10 bases. The CDR3 sequence is 15 residues long. Germline trimming cut 4 bases from V and 0 bases from J; bases unmatched to any gene: 4. Per the germline V gene, CDR1 is SGDLS and CDR2 is YYNGEE. DNA for the CDR3: TGTGCCAGCAGCTCACTAGCGGGGAGCTCCTACGAGCAGTACTTC. It encodes CASSSLAGSSYEQYF. Full variable domain (missing parts from reference TRBV9 and TRBJ2-7): DSGVTQTPKHLITATGQRVTLRCSPRSGDLSVYWYQQSLDQGLQFLIQYYNGEERAKGNILERFSAQQFPDLHSELNLSSLELGDSALYFCASSSLAGSSYEQYFGPGTRLTVT.

The chain links TRBV5-1 to TRBJ1-1; D is unclear. Germline values: CDR1 SGHRS, CDR2 YFSETQ. The length of the CDR3 is 13 residues. Trimming left V 1 base short and J 7 bases short, with 11 bases between. CDR3 loop: CASSLLKESEAFF. In DNA form, the CDR3 reads TGCGCCAGCAGCTTGCTCAAAGAGAGTGAAGCTTTCTTT.

The chain uses TRBV15 and TRBJ1-2; 12 bases map to TRBD1. Germline lookup yields CDR1 LNHNV and CDR2 YYDKDF (reference sequence). The CDR3 has 16 amino acids. Trimming cost V 3 bases and J 4 bases; bases outside gene matches: 6. The CDR3 DNA follows: TGTGCCACCAGCAGGGGACAGGGGGCCGGGGGCTATGGCTACACCTTC. It translates to CATSRGQGAGGYGYTF.

V gene TRBV9 combines with J gene TRBJ1-3, with TRBD1 as a possible D gene (5 bases). Trimming took off 2 bases at V and 4 bases at J, with 10 bases between the two ends. The CDR3 has 14 amino acids. Germline V CDR1 and CDR2: SGDLS, YYNGEE. The CDR3 spells CASSVRQNGNTIYF. CDR3 nucleotide sequence: TGTGCCAGCAGCGTTCGACAGAACGGAAACACCATATATTTT. Supplemented by reference TRBV9 and TRBJ1-3, the full variable domain reads DSGVTQTPKHLITATGQRVTLRCSPRSGDLSVYWYQQSLDQGLQFLIQYYNGEERAKGNILERFSAQQFPDLHSELNLSSLELGDSALYFCASSVRQNGNTIYFGEGSWLTVV.

The rearrangement joins TRBV29-1 to TRBJ1-2, with 7 bases that match TRBD1. Unmatched junction bases numbered 7, after V lost 7 bases and J lost 5 bases. CDR1 and CDR2 (germline): SQVTM, ANQGSEA. The CDR3 consists of 12 residues. CDR3 amino acids: CSGTGDPYGYTF. The CDR3 DNA is TGCAGCGGTACAGGGGATCCTTATGGCTACACCTTC.

J is TRBJ1-2 and V is TRBV27; weak D call: TRBD1 (6 bases). CDR3 length: 13 residues. V was cut by 6 bases and J by 4 bases, with 12 bases left in between. Per the germline V gene, CDR1 is MNHEY and CDR2 is SMNVEV (reference sequence). CDR3 nucleotides: TGTGCCAGCAGCTCAGGGGCCCGCTATGGCTACACCTTC. Encoded protein: CASSSGARYGYTF.

V usage is TRBV18 and J usage is TRBJ2-2, with a weak D call TRBD2 (6 bases). V was cut by 2 bases and J by 7 bases, with 8 bases left in between. Germline CDR1 KGHSH, CDR2 LQKENI. This CDR3 is 13 amino acids long. Here the CDR3 DNA reads TGTGCCAGCTCACCAGGGAGGAACGGGGAGCTGTTTTTT. Its translation is CASSPGRNGELFF.

Concerning this clone: At one end, the junction sequence differs from germline, possibly due to a read error. The V and J genes are TRBV4-3 and TRBJ2-1; 13 bases align to TRBD2. The CDR3 has 15 residues. Germline CDR1 LGHNA, CDR2 YSLEER. CDR3 DNA: TGCGCCAGCAGTCAAGGACTAGCGGGAGTTGATGAGCAGTTCTTC. It translates to CASSQGLAGVDEQFF.

This sequence joins TRBV7-9 and TRBJ2-2; D remains unclear. The CDR3 is made up of 13 amino acids. V lost 5 bases and J lost 6, with 10 bases in between. Germline V lookup: CDR1 SEHNR, CDR2 FQNEAQ (reference sequence). CDR3 loop: CASSPPRAGELFF. The DNA of the CDR3 is TGTGCCAGCAGCCCCCCGAGAGCCGGGGAGCTGTTTTTT.

The chain joins TRBV19 to TRBJ2-1; 12 bases line up with TRBD1. Unmatched junction bases numbered 3, after V lost 6 bases and J lost 3 bases. Per the germline V gene, CDR1 is LNHDA and CDR2 is SQIVND (reference sequence). The CDR3 extends over 15 amino acids. The CDR3 DNA reads TGTGCCAGTAGCGGGACAGGGGGCTTCTACAATGAGCAGTTCTTC. Protein sequence: CASSGTGGFYNEQFF.

Comment on this clone: A read error may account for a junction end that differs from germline. The chain links TRBV15 to TRBJ1-5; 7 nucleotides align to TRBD1. Germline V gene sequence: CDR1 LNHNV, CDR2 YYDKDF (reference sequence). CDR3 length: 12 residues. The CDR3 reads CATSRRGQVSFF. In DNA, the CDR3 is TGTGCCACCAGCAGACGCGGACAGGTTAGCTTCTTT.

The chain uses TRBV5-1 and TRBJ1-1; maybe TRBD1 (6 bases). The germline V gene has CDR1 SGHRS and CDR2 YFSETQ. Trimming took 1 base from V and 0 from J, leaving 10 bases between them. The CDR3 totals 15 residues. Here the CDR3 DNA reads TGCGCCAGCAGCTTGCTTGGACAGATGAACACTGAAGCTTTCTTT. This translates into CASSLLGQMNTEAFF.

V usage is TRBV27 and J usage is TRBJ2-3; D is uncertain. V shed 3 bases and J shed 2 bases, with 9 bases lying between them. The germline V gene has CDR1 MNHEY and CDR2 SMNVEV (reference sequence). This CDR3 comprises 14 residues. The CDR3 bases are TGTGCCAGCAGTTTGGGCTCCTTCACAGATACGCAGTATTTT. Protein sequence: CASSLGSFTDTQYF.

The chain employs TRBV7-2 and TRBJ2-4, with D tentatively TRBD2 (6 bases). Looked up from germline, CDR1 is SGHTA and CDR2 is FQGNSA. Trimming stripped 5 bases from V and 0 bases from J, with 17 bases between. There are 17 residues in the CDR3. Written as DNA, the CDR3 is TGTGCCAGCAGCCCCCTTTATCTAGCGCTAGCCAAAAACATTCAGTACTTC. Translating gives CASSPLYLALAKNIQYF. Full variable domain (outside the CDR3, taken from reference TRBV7-2 and TRBJ2-4): GAGVSQSPSNKVTEKGKDVELRCDPISGHTALYWYRQSLGQGLEFLIYFQGNSAPDKSGLPSDRFSAERTGGSVSTLTIQRTQQEDSAVYLCASSPLYLALAKNIQYFGAGTRLSVL.

This clone was counted once. J is TRBJ2-5 and V is TRBV6-5; TRBD1 is a possible D gene (6 bases). The ends were cut back, 6 bases at V and 4 bases at J, with 15 bases in the middle. Per germline, CDR1 MNHEY and CDR2 SVGAGI. The CDR3 runs to 14 residues. The CDR3 is CASRHRDTGETQYF. DNA of the CDR3: TGTGCCAGCAGACACCGGGACACGGGAGAGACCCAGTACTTC.

This rearrangement joins TRBV6-5 to TRBJ1-2, with D possibly matching TRBD1 (5 bases). Germline V gives CDR1 MNHEY, CDR2 SVGAGI. The V end lost 6 bases, the J end lost 6 bases, and 17 bases lay between the germline ends. The CDR3 is 14 residues long. CDR3 nucleotides: TGTGCCAGCAGCCCCCGGACATCGGAGAATGGCTACACCTTC. Amino acid sequence: CASSPRTSENGYTF.

This chain uses TRBV2 with TRBJ2-1; 7 bases line up with TRBD2. This CDR3 is 17 amino acids long. V dropped 2 bases and J dropped 5; count of bases not matched to a gene: 12. Per germline, CDR1 SNHLY and CDR2 FYNNEI. Written as DNA, the CDR3 is TGTGCCAGCAGTGAATGGGGGGGAACAGTACCCAACAATGAGCAGTTCTTC. It specifies CASSEWGGTVPNNEQFF.

The chain has TRBV6-1 and TRBJ1-4; TRBD1 agrees at 7 bases. J gave up 8 bases and V 3 bases, and 9 bases lay outside the gene matches. CDR3 length: 15 residues. From germline, CDR1 is MNHNS and CDR2 SASEGT. CDR3 sequence (DNA): TGTGCCAGCAGTGAGTTTTCGGGACAGACAGAAAAACTGTTTTTT. Protein sequence: CASSEFSGQTEKLFF.

The chain carries TRBV2 and TRBJ1-1, with 7 bases that match TRBD1. The CDR3 sequence is 14 residues long. The V gene end was trimmed by 7 bases and the J gene end by 6 bases; junction bases not matched to a gene: 11. CDR1 and CDR2 (germline): SNHLY, FYNNEI. The CDR3 coding sequence is TGTGCCAGCACCCTGACAGGGTTGGGCGCTGAAGCTTTCTTT. Its protein product is CASTLTGLGAEAFF. The full variable domain, its missing parts supplied by reference TRBV2 and TRBJ1-1, is EPEVTQTPSHQVTQMGQEVILRCVPISNHLYFYWYRQILGQKVEFLVSFYNNEISEKSEIFDDQFSVERPDGSNFTLKIRSTKLEDSAMYFCASTLTGLGAEAFFGQGTRLTVV.

The chain links TRBV24-1 to TRBJ2-3, with D perhaps matching TRBD1 (6 bases). Per germline, CDR1 KGHDR and CDR2 SFDVKD. The V end lost 0 bases, the J end lost 4 bases, and 19 bases lay between the germline ends. This CDR3 region has 18 residues. CDR3 in amino acids: CATSDLDTDRRVSDTQYF. CDR3 in DNA: TGTGCCACCAGTGATTTGGATACCGACAGGCGCGTTTCAGATACGCAGTATTTT.

This chain connects TRBV2 to TRBJ1-1; a weak D match, TRBD1 (5 bases). Germline V gene data show CDR1 as SNHLY and CDR2 as FYNNEI. Trimming stripped 1 base from V and 8 bases from J, with 14 bases between. The CDR3 loop spans 14 amino acids. The CDR3: CASSEGQRDLEAFF. CDR3 DNA sequence: TGTGCCAGCAGTGAAGGGCAGCGGGACTTGGAAGCTTTCTTT.

J is TRBJ2-1 and V is TRBV19; 11 bases fit TRBD2. The V segment lost 8 bases and the J segment 7 bases; nucleotides outside the gene matches: 10. The CDR3 sequence is 15 residues long. Germline V gene lookup returns CDR1 LNHDA and CDR2 SQIVND (reference sequence). CDR3: CASVVNSGRGNEQFF. In nucleotides, the CDR3 is TGTGCCAGTGTTGTTAATAGCGGGAGGGGAAATGAGCAGTTCTTC. The full variable domain, in which reference TRBV19 and TRBJ2-1 provide the parts outside the CDR3, is DGGITQSPKYLFRKEGQNVTLSCEQNLNHDAMYWYRQDPGQGLRLIYYSQIVNDFQKGDIAEGYSVSREKKESFPLTVTSAQKNPTAFYLCASVVNSGRGNEQFFGPGTRLTVL.

The chain joins TRBV24-1 to TRBJ2-3, with 10 nucleotides matching TRBD2. Germline V gives CDR1 KGHDR, CDR2 SFDVKD. The V and J ends lost 1 base and 5 bases, in that order; junction bases with no gene match: 14. CDR3 length: 19 amino acids. CDR3 DNA: TGTGCCACCAGTGATTTCCTCACCGCTAGCGGGAGAGGCGGAGATACGCAGTATTTT. Translation gives CATSDFLTASGRGGDTQYF.

The J gene is TRBJ2-1, the V gene TRBV20-1, with D tentatively TRBD2 (6 bases). CDR1 is DFQATT, CDR2 SNEGSKA, per germline (reference sequence). The CDR3 extends over 14 amino acids. The V and J ends lost 3 bases and 3 bases respectively, with 12 bases between them. The CDR3 coding sequence is TGCAGTGCTAGTCTCGGGCGGGACTACAATGAGCAGTTCTTC. As protein: CSASLGRDYNEQFF.

The V call is TRBV2, the J call TRBJ2-3; 8 bases map to TRBD1. V lost 4 bases and J lost 2; bases outside the gene matches: 11. The germline CDR1 and CDR2 sequences are SNHLY and FYNNEI. The CDR3 contains 17 residues. The CDR3 sequence is CASSVSRDRFHTDTQYF. As DNA, the CDR3 is TGTGCCAGCAGTGTATCCCGGGACAGGTTCCACACAGATACGCAGTATTTT.

The chain employs TRBV6-8 and TRBJ2-3; 9 positions agree with TRBD2. The CDR3 totals 14 residues. Looked up from germline, CDR1 is MNHGY and CDR2 is SAAAGT. J lost 6 bases, V lost 6 bases, and 7 bases had no gene match. In DNA form, the CDR3 reads TGTGCCAGCAGGCGGGAGGGCCGTCCTGATACGCAGTATTTT. Its protein product is CASRREGRPDTQYF.

The chain employs TRBV10-1 and TRBJ2-1; 12 bases are shared with TRBD2. The CDR3 is 15 residues long. Germline V gene lookup returns CDR1 WNHNN and CDR2 SYGVQD (reference sequence). The ends lost 3 bases at V and 6 bases at J; junction bases unmatched: 3. The CDR3 reads CASSEASGRANEQFF. The CDR3 DNA follows: TGCGCCAGCAGTGAAGCTAGCGGGAGGGCCAATGAGCAGTTCTTC.